This T cell receptor beta chain is from a study of shared clonotypes between healthy human individuals. Study results and caveats: Enrolling few donors narrowed the genetic and exposure-history diversity that was represented.

TCRdb's copy holds only in-frame clones and misses some; the assay was immunoSEQ multiplex PCR. The data contain fewer than 3 million clones, 85% to 95% of them singletons. As regards this clone: Its specificity is unknown. The germline gene is not matched at one end of the junction; a read error may be the cause.

CDR1 is MNHNS and CDR2 is SASEGT in the germline V gene. This CDR3 is 14 amino acids long. The rearrangement uses TRBV6-1 and TRBJ2-1; D possibly corresponds to TRBD2 (5 bases). The clonotype originates from a man younger than 30 in good health. Some clones in this sample may be carry-over from other donors' samples. The sample consisted of naive CD4+ T cells from PBMCs. As to subset: CD45RA+ positively selected. CDR3 coding DNA: TGTGCCAGCAGCGAAGCGGCGGGCTGGAATGAGCAGTTCTTC. Translation gives CASSEAAGWNEQFF.